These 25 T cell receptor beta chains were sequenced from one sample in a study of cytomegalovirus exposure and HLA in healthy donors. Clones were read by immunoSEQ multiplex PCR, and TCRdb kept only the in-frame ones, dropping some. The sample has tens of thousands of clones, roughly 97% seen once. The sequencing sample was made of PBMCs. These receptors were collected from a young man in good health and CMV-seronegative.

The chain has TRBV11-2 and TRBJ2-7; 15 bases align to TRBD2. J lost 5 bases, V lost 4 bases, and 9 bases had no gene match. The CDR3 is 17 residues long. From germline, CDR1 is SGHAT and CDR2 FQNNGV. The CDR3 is CASSSGLAGGPLNEQYF. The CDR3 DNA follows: TGTGCCAGCAGCTCGGGACTAGCGGGAGGCCCTCTCAACGAGCAGTACTTC.

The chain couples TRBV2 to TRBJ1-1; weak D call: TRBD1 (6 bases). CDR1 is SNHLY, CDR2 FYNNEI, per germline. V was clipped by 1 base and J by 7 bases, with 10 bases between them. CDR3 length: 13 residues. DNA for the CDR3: TGTGCCAGCAGTGAAGACGCAGGGGATGAAGCTTTCTTT. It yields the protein CASSEDAGDEAFF.

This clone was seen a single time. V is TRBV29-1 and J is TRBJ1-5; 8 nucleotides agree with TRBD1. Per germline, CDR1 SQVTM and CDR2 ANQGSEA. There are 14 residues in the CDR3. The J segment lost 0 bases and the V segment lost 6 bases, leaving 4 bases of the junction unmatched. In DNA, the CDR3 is TGCAGCGTACTGACAGGGGATAGCAATCAGCCCCAGCATTTT. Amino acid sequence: CSVLTGDSNQPQHF.

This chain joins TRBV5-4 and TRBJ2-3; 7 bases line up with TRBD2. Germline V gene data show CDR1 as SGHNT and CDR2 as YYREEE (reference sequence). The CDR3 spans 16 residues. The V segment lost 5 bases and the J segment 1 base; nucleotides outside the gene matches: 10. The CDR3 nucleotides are TGTGCCAGCAGGGGGGGGATTCTAGCGGGCACAGATACGCAGTATTTT. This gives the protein CASRGGILAGTDTQYF.

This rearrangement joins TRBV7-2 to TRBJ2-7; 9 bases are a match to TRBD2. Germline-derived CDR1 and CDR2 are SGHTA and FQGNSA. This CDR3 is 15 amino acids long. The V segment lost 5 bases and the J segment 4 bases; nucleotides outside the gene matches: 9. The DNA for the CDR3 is TGTGCCAGCAGCCGGCTTTATAGCGGGAGTTACGAGCAGTACTTC. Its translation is CASSRLYSGSYEQYF.

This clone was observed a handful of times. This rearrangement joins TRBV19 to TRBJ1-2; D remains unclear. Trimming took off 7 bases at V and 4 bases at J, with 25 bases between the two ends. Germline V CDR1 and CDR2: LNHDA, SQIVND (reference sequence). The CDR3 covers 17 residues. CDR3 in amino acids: CASTHWGQAGEGYGYTF. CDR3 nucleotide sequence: TGTGCCAGTACCCACTGGGGTCAGGCCGGTGAGGGCTATGGCTACACCTTC.

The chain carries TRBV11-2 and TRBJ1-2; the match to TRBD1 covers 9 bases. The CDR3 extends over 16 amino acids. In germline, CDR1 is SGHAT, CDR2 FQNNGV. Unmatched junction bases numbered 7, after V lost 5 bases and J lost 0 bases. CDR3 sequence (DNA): TGTGCCAGCAGCACAACAGGGGGCCCTTCTAACTATGGCTACACCTTC. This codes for CASSTTGGPSNYGYTF.

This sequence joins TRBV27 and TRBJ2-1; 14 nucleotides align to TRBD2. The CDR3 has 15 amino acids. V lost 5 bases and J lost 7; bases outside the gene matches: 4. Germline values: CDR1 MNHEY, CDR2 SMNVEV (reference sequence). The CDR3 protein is CASSAGTSGRNEQFF. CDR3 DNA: TGTGCCAGCAGTGCCGGGACTAGCGGGAGAAATGAGCAGTTCTTC.

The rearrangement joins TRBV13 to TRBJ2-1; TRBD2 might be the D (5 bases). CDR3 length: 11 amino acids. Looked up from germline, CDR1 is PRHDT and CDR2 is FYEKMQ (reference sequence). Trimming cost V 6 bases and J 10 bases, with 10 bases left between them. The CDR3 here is CASRRQREQFF. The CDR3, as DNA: TGTGCCAGCAGACGCCAGCGGGAGCAGTTCTTC.

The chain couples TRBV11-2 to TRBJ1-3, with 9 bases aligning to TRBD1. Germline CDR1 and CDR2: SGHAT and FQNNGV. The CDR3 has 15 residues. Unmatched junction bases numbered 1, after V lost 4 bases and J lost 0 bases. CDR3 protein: CASSWTGVSGNTIYF. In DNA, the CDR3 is TGTGCCAGCAGCTGGACAGGGGTCTCTGGAAACACCATATATTTT. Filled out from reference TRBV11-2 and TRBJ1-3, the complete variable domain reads EAGVAQSPRYKIIEKRQSVAFWCNPISGHATLYWYQQILGQGPKLLIQFQNNGVVDDSQLPKDRFSAERLKGVDSTLKIQPAKLEDSAVYLCASSWTGVSGNTIYFGEGSWLTVV.

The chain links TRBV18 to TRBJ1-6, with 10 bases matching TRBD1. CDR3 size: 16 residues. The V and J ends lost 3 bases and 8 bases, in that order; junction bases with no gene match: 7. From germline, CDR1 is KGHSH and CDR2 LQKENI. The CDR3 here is CASSPVTGGADSPLHF. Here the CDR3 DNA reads TGTGCCAGCTCACCGGTGACAGGGGGCGCAGATTCACCCCTCCACTTT.

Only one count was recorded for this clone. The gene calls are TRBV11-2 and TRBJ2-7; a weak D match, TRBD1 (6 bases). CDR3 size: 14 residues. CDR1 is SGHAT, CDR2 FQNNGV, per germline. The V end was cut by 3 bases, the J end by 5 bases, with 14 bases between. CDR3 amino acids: CASSFEQGSNEQYF. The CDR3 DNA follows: TGTGCCAGCAGCTTCGAACAGGGCAGCAACGAGCAGTACTTC.

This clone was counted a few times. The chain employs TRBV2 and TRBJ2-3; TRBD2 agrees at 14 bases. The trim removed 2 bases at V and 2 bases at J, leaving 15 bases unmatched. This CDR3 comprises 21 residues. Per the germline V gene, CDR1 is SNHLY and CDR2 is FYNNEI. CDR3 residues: CASSEMFWRLAGGPLTDTQYF. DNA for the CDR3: TGTGCCAGCAGTGAAATGTTCTGGCGACTAGCGGGAGGGCCCCTCACAGATACGCAGTATTTT.

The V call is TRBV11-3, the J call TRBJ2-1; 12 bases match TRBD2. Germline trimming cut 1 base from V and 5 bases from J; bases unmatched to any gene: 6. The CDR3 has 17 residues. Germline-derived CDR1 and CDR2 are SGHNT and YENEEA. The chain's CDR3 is CASSLASGRAGDNEQFF. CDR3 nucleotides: TGTGCCAGCAGCTTAGCTAGCGGGAGGGCCGGGGACAATGAGCAGTTCTTC.

CDR3 bases: TGCGCCAGCAGTGACCCGACTGACTATGGCTACACCTTC. Its protein product is CASSDPTDYGYTF. The gene calls are TRBV10-2 and TRBJ1-2; D gene unclear. V lost 3 bases and J 3 bases, leaving 8 bases between the germline ends. CDR1 and CDR2 (germline): WSHSY, SAAADI. The CDR3 totals 13 residues.

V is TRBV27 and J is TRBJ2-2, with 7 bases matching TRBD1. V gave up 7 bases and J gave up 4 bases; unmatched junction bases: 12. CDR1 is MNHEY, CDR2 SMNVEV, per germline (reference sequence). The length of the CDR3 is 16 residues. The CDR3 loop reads CASTPQTGLVTGELFF. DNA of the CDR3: TGTGCCAGCACCCCCCAGACAGGGCTAGTCACCGGGGAGCTGTTTTTT.

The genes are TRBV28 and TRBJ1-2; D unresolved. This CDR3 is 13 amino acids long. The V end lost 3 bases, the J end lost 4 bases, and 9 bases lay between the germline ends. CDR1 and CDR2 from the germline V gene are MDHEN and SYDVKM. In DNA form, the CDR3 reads TGTGCCAGCAGTTTGGCAGTCGCCTATGGCTACACCTTC. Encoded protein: CASSLAVAYGYTF.

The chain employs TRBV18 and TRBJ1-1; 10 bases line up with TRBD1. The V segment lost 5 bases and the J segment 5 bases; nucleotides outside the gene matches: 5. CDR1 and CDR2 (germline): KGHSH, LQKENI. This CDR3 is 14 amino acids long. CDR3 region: CASSTTGGETEAFF. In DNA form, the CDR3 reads TGTGCCAGCTCAACGACAGGGGGCGAAACTGAAGCTTTCTTT.

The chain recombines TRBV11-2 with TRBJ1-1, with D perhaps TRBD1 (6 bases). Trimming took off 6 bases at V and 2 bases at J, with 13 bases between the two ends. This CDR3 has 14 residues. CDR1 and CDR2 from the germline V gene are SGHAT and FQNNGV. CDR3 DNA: TGTGCCAGCAGAACCTCACAGGGTAACACTGAAGCTTTCTTT. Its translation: CASRTSQGNTEAFF.

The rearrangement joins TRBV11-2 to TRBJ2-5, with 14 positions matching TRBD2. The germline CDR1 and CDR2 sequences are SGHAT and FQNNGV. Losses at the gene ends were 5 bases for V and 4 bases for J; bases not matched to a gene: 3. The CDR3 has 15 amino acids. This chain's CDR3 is CASSPGTSGRETQYF. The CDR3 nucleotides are TGTGCCAGCAGCCCAGGGACTAGCGGGAGAGAGACCCAGTACTTC.

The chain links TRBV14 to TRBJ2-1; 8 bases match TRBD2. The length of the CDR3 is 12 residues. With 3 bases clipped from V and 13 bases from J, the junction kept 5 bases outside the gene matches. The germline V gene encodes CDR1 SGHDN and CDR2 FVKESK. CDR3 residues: CASSHEGLDQFF. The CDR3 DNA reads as TGTGCCAGCAGCCACGAGGGACTAGACCAGTTCTTC.

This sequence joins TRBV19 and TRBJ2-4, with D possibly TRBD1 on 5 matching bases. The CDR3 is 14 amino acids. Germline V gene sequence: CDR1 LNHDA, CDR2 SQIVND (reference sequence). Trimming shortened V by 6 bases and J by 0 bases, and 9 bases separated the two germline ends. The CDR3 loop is CASRPQGAKNIQYF. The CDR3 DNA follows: TGTGCCAGTAGACCCCAGGGAGCCAAAAACATTCAGTACTTC.

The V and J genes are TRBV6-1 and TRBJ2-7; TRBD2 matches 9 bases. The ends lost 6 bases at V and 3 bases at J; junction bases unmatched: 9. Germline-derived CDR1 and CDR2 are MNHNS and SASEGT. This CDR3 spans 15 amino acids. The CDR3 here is CASSAVAGADYEQYF. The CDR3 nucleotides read TGTGCCAGCAGCGCTGTAGCGGGAGCAGACTACGAGCAGTACTTC.

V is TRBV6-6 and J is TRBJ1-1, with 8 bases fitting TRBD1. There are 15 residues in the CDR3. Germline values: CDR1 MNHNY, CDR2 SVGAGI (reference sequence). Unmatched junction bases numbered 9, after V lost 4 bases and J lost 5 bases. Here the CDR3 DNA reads TGTGCCAGCAGTTTCCGACAGGGGAAGGGAACTGAAGCTTTCTTT. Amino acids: CASSFRQGKGTEAFF.

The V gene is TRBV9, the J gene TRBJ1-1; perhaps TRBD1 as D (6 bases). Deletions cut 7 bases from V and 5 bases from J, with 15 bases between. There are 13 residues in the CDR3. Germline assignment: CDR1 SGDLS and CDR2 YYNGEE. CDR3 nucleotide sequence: TGTGCCAGCCACTCCATAGGGGGTACTGAAGCTTTCTTT. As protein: CASHSIGGTEAFF.